The rows below give T cell receptor beta chains drawn from one sample of a study of PD-1 blockade in classical Hodgkin lymphoma. Data came from immunoSEQ multiplex PCR; TCRdb stores just in-frame clones and leaves some out. Of roughly 32,000 clones in the sample, around four fifths are singletons; the top ten hold approximately 29%. The sample in question was peripheral blood mononuclear cells (PBMCs), obtained at baseline. The receptors were sampled from a human donor with classical Hodgkin lymphoma. CDR3s include the opening cysteine and the closing phenylalanine or tryptophan. A D gene is named only where the DNA matches it firmly. Size tells how often a clone was seen (once, few, many) or the class of an expanded clone, and some rows leave it out.

CASSKQGEAFF | TGTGCCAGCAGTAAGCAGGGGGAAGCTTTCTTT | NA | TRBV6-6 | NA | TRBJ1-1
CASSIGRNNQPQHF | TGTGCCAGCAGTATTGGACGGAACAATCAGCCCCAGCATTTT | NA | TRBV27 | NA | TRBJ1-5
CASRGGRGANYGYTF | TGTGCCAGTAGGGGCGGCCGCGGAGCTAACTATGGCTACACCTTC | NA | TRBV19 | NA | TRBJ1-2
CASSASRGSVEAFF | TGTGCCAGCAGCGCGAGCAGGGGATCGGTTGAAGCTTTCTTT | NA | TRBV11-3 | NA | TRBJ1-1
CASAGATENTEAFF | TGTGCCAGCGCGGGTGCAACGGAGAACACTGAAGCTTTCTTT | NA | TRBV6-5 | NA | TRBJ1-1
CASSIPWENTEAFF | TGTGCCAGCAGTATTCCGTGGGAGAACACTGAAGCTTTCTTT | NA | TRBV6-5 | NA | TRBJ1-1
CASSRETGGNTEAFF | TGTGCCAGCAGCCGCGAAACCGGTGGGAACACTGAAGCTTTCTTT | NA | TRBV7-8 | NA | TRBJ1-1
CASSQAPGQGLNEQFF | TGCGCCAGCAGCCAGGCCCCGGGACAGGGACTAAATGAGCAGTTCTTC | TRBD1 | TRBV4-3 | NA | TRBJ2-1
CASAVRTGDTEAFF | TGTGCTAGTGCGGTCAGGACAGGGGACACTGAAGCTTTCTTT | TRBD1 | TRBV12-5 | medium-sized | TRBJ1-1
CASRPSQMGARTEAFF | TGTGCCAGCAGACCCTCACAGATGGGGGCTCGAACTGAAGCTTTCTTT | NA | TRBV28 | once | TRBJ1-1
CSVSETSGKTTDTQYF | TGCAGCGTAAGTGAAACTAGCGGAAAAACCACAGATACGCAGTATTTT | TRBD2 | TRBV29-1 | NA | TRBJ2-3
CASSLTGAGPSGPPLHF | TGTGCCAGCAGCTTAACAGGGGCGGGGCCCTCCGGCCCACCCCTCCACTTT | NA | TRBV7-3 | NA | TRBJ1-6
CAISQTGENTEAFF | TGTGCCATCAGTCAGACGGGAGAGAACACTGAAGCTTTCTTT | NA | TRBV10-3 | NA | TRBJ1-1
CASSQDYSSRPQHF | TGTGCCAGCAGCCAAGATTACTCCAGCCGGCCCCAGCATTTT | NA | TRBV4-2 | few | TRBJ1-5
CASSLTQPSQHF | TGTGCCAGCAGCTTAACCCAACCGTCCCAGCATTTT | NA | TRBV7-9 | few | TRBJ1-5
CASSMNYGYTF | TGTGCCAGCAGTATGAACTATGGCTACACCTTC | NA | TRBV9 | NA | TRBJ1-2